These 12 T cell receptor beta chains share one sample of origin, sequenced in a study of T cells in Graves' hyperthyroidism and ophthalmopathy. Using RNA transcripts as the source, TCR beta CDR3 regions were amplified. The TCR CDR3 was amplified in a first-round RT-PCR using the HTBI primer set. TCRdb itself ran the multiplex PCR reads through MiXCR, one entry per CDR3 protein. This sample has about 360,000 distinct CDR3 sequences, with around 14% found just once. The sequenced sample was blood. The receptors derive from a young woman with Graves' hyperthyroidism.

This clonotype was observed many times. The chain recombines TRBV5-1 with TRBJ2-1; a possible D gene is TRBD1 (6 bases). The CDR3 sequence is 14 residues long. Trimming took off 3 bases at V and 5 bases at J, with 12 bases between the two ends. CDR1 is SGHRS, CDR2 YFSETQ, per germline. CDR3: CASSSTGPNNEQFF. CDR3 DNA: TGCGCCAGCAGCTCGACAGGCCCCAACAATGAGCAGTTCTTC.

This clonotype showed up just a few times. The rearrangement uses TRBV10-3 and TRBJ2-3; possible D gene TRBD1, 6 bases. Trimming removed 2 bases at V and 14 bases at J, with 14 bases between. This CDR3 is built from 12 residues. The germline V gene has CDR1 ENHRY and CDR2 SYGVKD. CDR3 protein: CAISEGQFGLYF. The CDR3, as DNA: TGTGCCATCAGTGAGGGACAGTTCGGTCTGTATTTT.

This clonotype was recorded many times. The chain combines TRBV30 with TRBJ1-2; D is unclear. Germline V gene data show CDR1 as GTSNPN and CDR2 as SVGIG (reference sequence). CDR3 length: 15 residues. Trimming took off 0 bases at V and 2 bases at J, with 13 bases between the two ends. CDR3 bases: TGTGCCTGGAGTGTAGAAAGCCCAATAAACTATGGCTACACCTTC. Protein sequence: CAWSVESPINYGYTF. Variable domain in full (rest from reference TRBV30 and TRBJ1-2): SQTIHQWPATLVQPVGSPLSLECTVEGTSNPNLYWYRQAAGRGLQLLFYSVGIGQISSEVPQNLSASRPQDRQFILSSKKLLLSDSGFYLCAWSVESPINYGYTFGSGTRLTVV.

V gene TRBV12-3 or TRBV12-4 combines with J gene TRBJ1-5; 7 bases line up with TRBD1. The CDR3 is 14 residues long. The trim removed 5 bases at V and 2 bases at J, leaving 3 bases unmatched. The CDR3 is CASSRTGRNQPQHF. In nucleotides, the CDR3 is TGTGCCAGCAGTCGGACAGGCCGCAATCAGCCCCAGCATTTT.

There are many counts of this clonotype. The chain uses TRBV18 and TRBJ2-7; 13 positions agree with TRBD2. V lost 6 bases, J lost 4 bases, and 12 bases stayed unmatched. The CDR3 totals 17 residues. Germline V gene data show CDR1 as KGHSH and CDR2 as LQKENI. The CDR3 spells CASSQLAGLAGPYEQYF. As DNA, the CDR3 is TGTGCCAGCTCTCAACTCGCGGGACTAGCGGGACCTTACGAGCAGTACTTC.

Here the CDR3 DNA reads TGTGCCACCGAGTCGACAGGGGCCATCAATCAGCCCCAGCATTTT. Its translation: CATESTGAINQPQHF. The rearrangement links TRBV6-2 or TRBV6-3 to TRBJ1-5; 8 nucleotides line up with TRBD1. Germline trimming cut 10 bases from V and 3 bases from J; bases unmatched to any gene: 11. Looked up from germline, CDR1 is MNHEY and CDR2 is SVGEGT. The CDR3 is 15 amino acids.

This clonotype showed up just a few times. The chain has TRBV6-1 and TRBJ1-2; tentatively, D is TRBD1 (5 bases). The CDR3 length is 14 residues. Germline assignment: CDR1 MNHNS and CDR2 SASEGT. The V gene lost 1 base and the J gene lost 4 bases, with 10 bases spanning the gap. The CDR3 region is CASSEGGLRYGYTF. The CDR3, as DNA: TGTGCCAGCAGTGAAGGGGGCCTACGCTATGGCTACACCTTC.

This clonotype was observed at least ten times. CDR3 in amino acids: CASSYVATNTIYF. The CDR3, as DNA: TGTGCCAGCAGTTACGTGGCGACAAACACCATATATTTT. The V gene is TRBV6-5, the J gene TRBJ1-3, with D unclear. CDR1 is MNHEY, CDR2 SVGAGI, per germline. V gave up 2 bases and J gave up 6 bases, with 8 bases separating them. The CDR3 spans 13 residues.

Concerning this clonotype itself: A much larger clone lies a single base off, so this may be a read error. The chain links TRBV27 to TRBJ1-1; TRBD1 matches 8 bases. This CDR3 contains 14 residues. Losses at the gene ends were 7 bases for V and 3 bases for J; bases not matched to a gene: 7. CDR1 MNHEY and CDR2 SMNVEV come from the germline V gene (reference sequence). In nucleotides, the CDR3 is TGTGCCAGCACCGTCCAGGGGGCGGACACTGAAGCTTTCTTT. This codes for CASTVQGADTEAFF.

This clonotype was detected many times. V gene TRBV5-1 combines with J gene TRBJ2-7, with D tentatively TRBD1 (5 bases). In germline, CDR1 is SGHRS, CDR2 YFSETQ. The CDR3 consists of 22 residues. Trimming left V 3 bases short and J 1 base short, with 35 bases between. This CDR3 is CASSSPPYQGGSTSDDSYEQYF. Written as DNA, the CDR3 is TGCGCCAGCAGCTCACCACCGTATCAGGGCGGCAGTACCAGCGATGATTCCTACGAGCAGTACTTC.

This clonotype was observed many times. The chain carries TRBV7-9 and TRBJ1-5, with D unresolved. The CDR3 covers 16 residues. The ends were cut back, 2 bases at V and 0 bases at J, with 11 bases in the middle. The V gene's germline CDR1 is SEHNR and CDR2 FQNEAQ (reference sequence). The chain's CDR3 is CASSLFGGSSNQPQHF. The DNA for the CDR3 is TGTGCCAGCAGCTTATTCGGAGGGTCTAGCAATCAGCCCCAGCATTTT. The whole variable domain, remainder taken from reference TRBV7-9 and TRBJ1-5, is DTGVSQNPRHKITKRGQNVTFRCDPISEHNRLYWYRQTLGQGPEFLTYFQNEAQLEKSRLLSDRFSAERPKGSFSTLEIQRTEQGDSAMYLCASSLFGGSSNQPQHFGDGTRLSIL.

This clonotype came up many times. J is TRBJ1-4 and V is TRBV28; possible D gene TRBD1, 6 bases. The V end was cut by 5 bases, the J end by 7 bases, with 14 bases between. CDR3 length equals 14 residues. Germline V gene data show CDR1 as MDHEN and CDR2 as SYDVKM. CDR3 amino acids: CASSTGAPGEKLFF. DNA for the CDR3: TGTGCCAGCAGTACGGGGGCGCCGGGTGAAAAACTGTTTTTT.